In its sample, the clone carrying this TCR beta chain was seen a few times. Its matching antigen is unknown. The sample is drawn from a study of blood T cells in healthy people across ages. General study findings and limits: Naive CD4+ cell counts and diversity both ran higher in long-lived than in aged donors.

Combining a sample-barcoded 5' primer with a J-beta primer mix, a second PCR ran for roughly 6 to 12 cycles. CDR3-containing paired-end reads numbered at least 2.5 million in each sample. In TCRdb, the 5' RACE reads were re-called with MiXCR into one record per CDR3 protein. Among some 1.5 million distinct CDR3 sequences listed, approximately 42% were seen once. Donation came from healthy Caucasian individuals in Russia who were aged roughly 6 to 95. Each donor supplied roughly 9 milliliters of peripheral blood. The V gene lost 2 bases and the J gene lost 1 base, with 9 bases spanning the gap. Germline CDR1 is LNHDA and CDR2 is SQIVND (reference sequence). The CDR3 loop spans 14 amino acids.

V gene TRBV19 combines with J gene TRBJ2-7, with D tentatively TRBD1 or TRBD2 (5 bases each). Sample: blood. The clonotype comes from a woman under 30 in good health. CDR3 sequence: CASSIRDGSYEQYF. CDR3 in DNA: TGTGCCAGTAGTATAAGGGACGGTTCCTACGAGCAGTACTTC.